Shown below are 23 T cell receptor beta chains from a single sample sequenced in a study of cytomegalovirus exposure and HLA in healthy donors. Both 60 Vbeta primers and 13 Jbeta primers went into the PCR. Assay used: immunoSEQ multiplex PCR; TCRdb lists only in-frame clones, some missing. The top ten hold roughly 1.9% of the sample, which has 150,000 to 200,000 clones, roughly 72% seen once. The sample was PBMCs. The source of these receptors is a young woman in good health and CMV-seropositive.

The CDR3, as DNA: TGTGCCAGCATAGCGGACAGGAGAAATCAGCCCCAGCATTTT. This gives the protein CASIADRRNQPQHF. The chain employs TRBV2 and TRBJ1-5, with 7 bases aligning to TRBD1. This CDR3 contains 14 residues. The V gene end was trimmed by 7 bases and the J gene end by 4 bases; junction bases not matched to a gene: 7. CDR1 and CDR2 (germline): SNHLY, FYNNEI.

The V gene is TRBV18, the J gene TRBJ2-4; 9 bases align to TRBD2. Trimming removed 3 bases from V and 4 bases from J; junction bases left unmatched: 1. CDR1 is KGHSH, CDR2 LQKENI, per germline. This CDR3 comprises 14 residues. CDR3: CASSPTSGKNIQYF. DNA of the CDR3: TGTGCCAGCTCACCGACTAGCGGTAAAAACATTCAGTACTTC.

This clone was detected only once. V gene TRBV9 combines with J gene TRBJ2-1; 8 positions match TRBD2. The CDR3 sequence is 18 residues long. Germline assignment: CDR1 SGDLS and CDR2 YYNGEE. V dropped 4 bases and J dropped 0; count of bases not matched to a gene: 12. The CDR3 DNA follows: TGTGCCAGCAGCTCAAGGACTAGCCGACTTGACTCCTACAATGAGCAGTTCTTC. This encodes CASSSRTSRLDSYNEQFF.

This clone appeared once. Other DNA sequences in this specimen translate into the identical CDR3. The genes are TRBV27 and TRBJ1-2, with TRBD1 as a possible D gene (5 bases). The CDR3 runs 13 residues. Germline-derived CDR1 and CDR2 are MNHEY and SMNVEV (reference sequence). Trimming left V 2 bases short and J 4 bases short, with 8 bases between. The DNA of the CDR3 is TGTGCCAGCAGTTTAGACAGAACCTATGGCTACACCTTC. Translating gives CASSLDRTYGYTF.

A few counts support this clone. The rearrangement uses TRBV14 and TRBJ1-3; TRBD1 matches at 9 bases. The CDR3 sequence is 19 residues long. Trimming at V came to 4 bases and at J to 3 bases, leaving 16 bases not matched to a gene. Germline V gives CDR1 SGHDN, CDR2 FVKESK. CDR3 nucleotide sequence: TGTGCCAGCAGCCCTGGGTACAGGGGGCTACGGTTATTTGGAAACACCATATATTTT. Translating it yields CASSPGYRGLRLFGNTIYF.

The chain joins TRBV9 to TRBJ2-1, with 8 bases matching TRBD2. V lost 2 bases to trimming and J lost 0 bases; unmatched junction nucleotides: 13. This CDR3 is built from 19 residues. Germline loops: CDR1 SGDLS, CDR2 YYNGEE. This CDR3 is CASSVSPGLALSSYNEQFF. The DNA of the CDR3 is TGTGCCAGCAGCGTGAGCCCCGGACTAGCCTTGAGCTCCTACAATGAGCAGTTCTTC.

The chain couples TRBV14 to TRBJ2-1; TRBD1 might be the D (5 bases). Germline values: CDR1 SGHDN, CDR2 FVKESK. V dropped 2 bases and J dropped 3 bases, with 11 bases sitting between them. CDR3 size: 15 residues. As DNA, the CDR3 is TGTGCCAGCAGCCAACAACAGGCCGACTACAATGAGCAGTTCTTC. Translation: CASSQQQADYNEQFF.

The chain joins TRBV10-3 to TRBJ2-7; 9 bases map to TRBD1. The CDR3 has 15 residues. The junction had 8 bases not matched to a gene; V was cut back by 4 bases and J by 4 bases. Germline lookup yields CDR1 ENHRY and CDR2 SYGVKD. CDR3 nucleotides: TGTGCCATCAGTGGAGAACAGGGGGCCCCATACGAGCAGTACTTC. It specifies CAISGEQGAPYEQYF.

The chain links TRBV7-2 to TRBJ1-5; D is unresolved. Trimming left V 0 bases short and J 7 bases short, with 16 bases between. CDR3 size: 16 residues. Germline assignment: CDR1 SGHTA and CDR2 FQGNSA. The CDR3 region is CASSLALPGKEQPQHF. In nucleotides, the CDR3 is TGTGCCAGCAGCTTAGCGCTTCCGGGGAAGGAACAGCCCCAGCATTTT. The full variable domain, rest sourced from reference TRBV7-2 and TRBJ1-5, is GAGVSQSPSNKVTEKGKDVELRCDPISGHTALYWYRQSLGQGLEFLIYFQGNSAPDKSGLPSDRFSAERTGGSVSTLTIQRTQQEDSAVYLCASSLALPGKEQPQHFGDGTRLSIL.

As concerns this clone: Additional DNA sequences in this sample encode the identical CDR3. This chain connects TRBV5-1 to TRBJ2-1, with D unclear. Germline V gene sequence: CDR1 SGHRS, CDR2 YFSETQ. The CDR3 is 15 residues long. The V and J ends lost 1 base and 0 bases respectively, with 8 bases between them. This chain's CDR3 is CASSLRGSSYNEQFF. The CDR3 DNA reads TGCGCCAGCAGCTTGCGCGGAAGCTCCTACAATGAGCAGTTCTTC.

The table lists this clone with a count of one. The chain carries TRBV5-4 and TRBJ2-3, with 12 bases that match TRBD2. V lost 2 bases to trimming and J lost 2 bases; unmatched junction nucleotides: 3. This CDR3 comprises 16 residues. Germline CDR1 reads SGHNT; CDR2 reads YYREEE (reference sequence). The CDR3, as DNA: TGTGCCAGCAGCTTTGGGACTAGCGGGTTCACAGATACGCAGTATTTT. This sequence encodes CASSFGTSGFTDTQYF.

This clone was found a few times. The rearrangement links TRBV4-3 to TRBJ1-1; D gene unclear. The CDR3 sequence is 13 residues long. V was cut by 4 bases and J by 8 bases, with 14 bases left in between. Germline V gene lookup returns CDR1 LGHNA and CDR2 YSLEER. The CDR3 sequence: CASSPTRGAEAFF. The CDR3 DNA is TGCGCCAGCAGCCCGACGAGAGGTGCAGAAGCTTTCTTT.

This rearrangement joins TRBV10-3 to TRBJ2-7; 12 nucleotides line up with TRBD1. CDR1 ENHRY and CDR2 SYGVKD come from the germline V gene. V shed 8 bases, J shed 7 bases, and the junction held 9 bases outside the gene matches. The CDR3 extends over 14 amino acids. CDR3 residues: CAISPGQGAGEQYF. CDR3 DNA sequence: TGTGCCATCTCGCCGGGACAGGGGGCAGGGGAGCAGTACTTC.

The CDR3 loop reads CASSVRVAGGPNEQFF. The CDR3 DNA is TGTGCCAGCAGCGTACGGGTAGCGGGGGGGCCCAATGAGCAGTTCTTC. The chain is built from TRBV9 and TRBJ2-1; 11 bases agree with TRBD2. The CDR3 runs to 16 residues. Germline V lookup: CDR1 SGDLS, CDR2 YYNGEE. The junction had 6 bases not matched to a gene; V was cut back by 1 base and J by 6 bases.

The chain employs TRBV19 and TRBJ1-1; 7 nucleotides line up with TRBD1. CDR1 is LNHDA and CDR2 is SQIVND in the germline V gene (reference sequence). V lost 7 bases and J lost 0; bases outside the gene matches: 8. This CDR3 is built from 15 residues. In nucleotides, the CDR3 is TGTGCCAGTAAGGACAGGACACCCATGAACACTGAAGCTTTCTTT. Protein: CASKDRTPMNTEAFF.

The gene calls are TRBV9 and TRBJ1-2, with 8 bases matching TRBD1. The CDR3 contains 14 residues. CDR1 is SGDLS, CDR2 YYNGEE, per germline. V shed 3 bases and J 8 bases; nucleotides not matched to a gene: 9. In DNA form, the CDR3 reads TGTGCCAGCAGCGATCAACAGGGGGTTAGCGGCTACACCTTC. Amino acid sequence: CASSDQQGVSGYTF.

The count of this clone is one. One end of the junction does not line up with germline, which may come from a read error. This chain joins TRBV5-6 and TRBJ1-2; 7 bases align to TRBD1. Looked up from germline, CDR1 is SGHDT and CDR2 is YYEEEE. This CDR3 region has 13 residues. Here the CDR3 reads CASSLRVPGQSAF. The CDR3 DNA is TGTGCCAGCAGCCTCCGGGTCCCGGGACAGTCCGCCTTC.

This clone occurred once. CDR3 nucleotides: TGTGCCAGCAGCTACGTGGGACAGGGGAATGGCTACACCTTC. Its translation: CASSYVGQGNGYTF. The chain combines TRBV7-2 with TRBJ1-2; 10 nucleotides align to TRBD1. Germline loops: CDR1 SGHTA, CDR2 FQGNSA. The V segment lost 4 bases and the J segment 6 bases; nucleotides outside the gene matches: 5. The CDR3 runs to 14 residues.

This sequence joins TRBV2 and TRBJ2-1, with 7 bases lining up with TRBD2. The CDR3 is 16 residues long. Trimming took 7 bases from V and 5 from J; bases not matched to a gene: 14. Germline loops: CDR1 SNHLY, CDR2 FYNNEI. The CDR3 coding sequence is TGTGCCAGCACACATGGACCCGGGGGGAGAAACAATGAGCAGTTCTTC. This sequence encodes CASTHGPGGRNNEQFF.

This chain uses TRBV19 with TRBJ2-7; D remains ambiguous. CDR1 is LNHDA, CDR2 SQIVND, per germline (reference sequence). V was pared by 6 bases and J by 1 base, with 10 bases between. The CDR3 spans 13 residues. CDR3 nucleotide sequence: TGTGCCAGTAGCAAGAGCCTTTCCTACGAGCAGTACTTC. The encoded protein is CASSKSLSYEQYF.

Details on this clone: One end of the junction varies from germline; a read error may be responsible. The V gene is TRBV7-8, the J gene TRBJ2-7, with 8 positions matching TRBD1. Germline loops: CDR1 SGHVS, CDR2 FQNEAQ. The CDR3 totals 15 residues. In nucleotides, the CDR3 is TGTGCCAGCAGCTTGCCGGGACAGGCCTCCCACGAGCAGTACTTC. Protein: CASSLPGQASHEQYF.

The J gene is TRBJ1-1, the V gene TRBV7-6; 9 bases fit TRBD1. Germline values: CDR1 SGHVS, CDR2 FNYEAQ. This CDR3 has 17 amino acids. The trim removed 2 bases at V and 6 bases at J, leaving 13 bases unmatched. This CDR3 is CASSLRARRTGESEAFF. In DNA, the CDR3 is TGTGCCAGCAGCTTACGGGCCAGGAGGACAGGGGAGTCTGAAGCTTTCTTT.

V usage is TRBV28 and J usage is TRBJ1-4; maybe TRBD1 (6 bases). Germline CDR1 reads MDHEN; CDR2 reads SYDVKM. Trimming took off 2 bases at V and 11 bases at J, with 15 bases between the two ends. This CDR3 is built from 14 residues. The CDR3 loop is CASSLRGADRKLFF. DNA for the CDR3: TGTGCCAGCAGTTTACGGGGGGCGGATAGGAAACTGTTTTTT.